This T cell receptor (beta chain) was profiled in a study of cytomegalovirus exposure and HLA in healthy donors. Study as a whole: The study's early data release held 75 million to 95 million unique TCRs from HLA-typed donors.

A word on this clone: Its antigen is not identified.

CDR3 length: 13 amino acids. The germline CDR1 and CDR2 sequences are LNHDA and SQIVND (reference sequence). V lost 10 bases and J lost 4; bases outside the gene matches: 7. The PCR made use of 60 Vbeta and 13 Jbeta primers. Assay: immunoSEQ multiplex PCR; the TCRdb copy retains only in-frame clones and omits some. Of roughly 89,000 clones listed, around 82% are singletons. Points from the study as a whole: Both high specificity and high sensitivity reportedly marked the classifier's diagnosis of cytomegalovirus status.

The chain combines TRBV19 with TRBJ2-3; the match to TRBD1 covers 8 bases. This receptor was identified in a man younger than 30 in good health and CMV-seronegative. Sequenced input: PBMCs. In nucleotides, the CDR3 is TGTGCCACGAACAGGGGGGTGGCAGATACGCAGTATTTT. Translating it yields CATNRGVADTQYF.